The rows below give T cell receptor beta chains drawn from one sample of a study of CD8 T cells in ankylosing spondylitis. MiXCR, run by TCRdb on the 5' RACE reads, gives a single entry per CDR3 protein. The sample lists under 200,000 distinct CDR3 sequences; around a tenth were seen once. Sequencing was done on a sample of blood, either unsorted or a sorted T cell fraction (not recorded which). The source of these receptors is a female donor with ankylosing spondylitis or in good health (not recorded which). Each CDR3 is given without its conserved first and last residue. A D gene is named only where the DNA matches it firmly.

cdr3_aa v_call d_call cdr3_length
SVEFREGQTDTQY TRBV29-1 TRBD2 13
ASSQVRFQETQY TRBV4-1 NA 12
ASSYRGKTEAF TRBV6-5 NA 11
ASSLLQETQY TRBV28 NA 10
ASSFGWDTAYNEQF TRBV5-1 NA 14
ASSPSGRGEQF TRBV7-8 TRBD2 11
ASSYSTSGRNEQF TRBV6-2/TRBV6-3 TRBD2 13
ASSEGSVVYEQY TRBV6-2/TRBV6-3 NA 12
ASSAQGADTEAF TRBV2 TRBD1 12
ASSLTADAYEQY TRBV7-6 NA 12
AILGTSRNEQF TRBV10-3 NA 11
ASSRATGTGGEEQY TRBV4-2 TRBD1 14
ASSLSWDWAQTDTQY TRBV12-3/TRBV12-4 NA 15
ASSLGRDQNIQY TRBV5-5 NA 12
ASTLGARTYEQY TRBV5-6 NA 12
SVDMNTEAF TRBV29-1 NA 9
ASSLGGLAGGEQY TRBV5-6 TRBD2 13
ASSPGPALSYEQY TRBV5-6 NA 13
SARDLAESSYEQY TRBV20-1 TRBD2 13
ASNWCTEAF TRBV12-3/TRBV12-4 NA 9